Following are 3 T cell receptor beta chains from one sample sequenced in a study of T-cell memory formation after mild COVID-19 (dated by TCRdb to the early 2020s). The library was prepared using 5' RACE. Sequencing was carried out with an Illumina NovaSeq 6000. TCRdb cleaned the public reads at Q25 with fastp, built clones with MiXCR and kept in-frame beta chains. Every CDR3 protein is listed once, alongside the most common genes and DNA of its rows. The sample data list roughly 200,000 distinct CDR3 sequences, and 15% to 20% of these were observed just once. Approximately 2% of the sample rests with the top ten. The sequencing sample was made of PBMCs or a T cell subset sorted from them (not recorded which). These receptors were collected from an adult woman who had mild COVID-19 (a few samples of this study predate the infection). The sample titles of this study are shuffled in the database, so cell type and time point are left out; the donor was told from shared clones.

This chain connects TRBV27 to TRBJ1-2; 10 nucleotides align to TRBD1. There are 15 residues in the CDR3. The germline gives CDR1 MNHEY, CDR2 SMNVEV (reference sequence). The trim removed 3 bases at V and 7 bases at J, leaving 8 bases unmatched. CDR3 loop: CASSFRQGAMGGYTF. The DNA of the CDR3 is TGTGCCAGCAGTTTCAGACAGGGGGCGATGGGTGGCTACACCTTC.

This clonotype turned up a few times. The chain has TRBV3-1 and TRBJ2-1; 9 nucleotides line up with TRBD2. The CDR3 extends over 15 amino acids. Losses at the gene ends were 0 bases for V and 7 bases for J; bases not matched to a gene: 4. Germline CDR1 LGHDT, CDR2 YNNKEL (reference sequence). The CDR3 protein is CASSQERLAGNEQFF. The CDR3 DNA is TGTGCCAGCAGCCAAGAGAGGCTAGCGGGAAATGAGCAGTTCTTC.

This clonotype was counted only a few times. The chain combines TRBV2 with TRBJ2-1; the match to TRBD1 covers 7 bases. Germline V CDR1 and CDR2: SNHLY, FYNNEI. With V trimmed by 8 bases and J by 10 bases, 14 bases remained unmatched. This CDR3 spans 14 amino acids. The CDR3 region is CASLLVRGRAEQFF. The CDR3 coding sequence is TGTGCCAGCTTACTTGTGAGGGGGCGAGCAGAGCAGTTCTTC. Filled out from reference TRBV2 and TRBJ2-1, the complete variable domain reads EPEVTQTPSHQVTQMGQEVILRCVPISNHLYFYWYRQILGQKVEFLVSFYNNEISEKSEIFDDQFSVERPDGSNFTLKIRSTKLEDSAMYFCASLLVRGRAEQFFGPGTRLTVL.